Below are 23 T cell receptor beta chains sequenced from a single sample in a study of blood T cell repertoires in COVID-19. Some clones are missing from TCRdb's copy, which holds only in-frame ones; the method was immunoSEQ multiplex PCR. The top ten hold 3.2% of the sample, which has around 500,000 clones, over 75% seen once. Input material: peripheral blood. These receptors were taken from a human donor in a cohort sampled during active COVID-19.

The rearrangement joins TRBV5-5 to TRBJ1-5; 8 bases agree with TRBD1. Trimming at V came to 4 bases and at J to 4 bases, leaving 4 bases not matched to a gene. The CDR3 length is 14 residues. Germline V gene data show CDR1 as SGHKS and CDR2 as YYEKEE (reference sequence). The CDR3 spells CASSPGQENQPQHF. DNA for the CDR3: TGTGCCAGCAGCCCGGGACAGGAAAATCAGCCCCAGCATTTT.

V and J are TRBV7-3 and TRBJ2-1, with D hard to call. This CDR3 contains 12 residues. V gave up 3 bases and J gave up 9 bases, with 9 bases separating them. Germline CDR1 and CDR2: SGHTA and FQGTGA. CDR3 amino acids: CASSFQTGEQFF. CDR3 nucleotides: TGTGCCAGCAGCTTTCAAACGGGTGAGCAGTTCTTC.

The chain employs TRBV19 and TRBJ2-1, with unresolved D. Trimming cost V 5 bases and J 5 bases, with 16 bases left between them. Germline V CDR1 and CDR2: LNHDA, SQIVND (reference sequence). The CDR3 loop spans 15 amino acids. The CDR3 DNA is TGTGCCAGTAGTCACCAGGCTGGTGGGCACAATGAGCAGTTCTTC. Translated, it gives CASSHQAGGHNEQFF.

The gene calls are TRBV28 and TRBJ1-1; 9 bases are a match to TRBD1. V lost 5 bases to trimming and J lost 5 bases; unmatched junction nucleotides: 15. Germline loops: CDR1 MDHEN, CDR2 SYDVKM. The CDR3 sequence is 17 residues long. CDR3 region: CASSPPGQGYRGTEAFF. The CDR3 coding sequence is TGTGCCAGCAGTCCGCCGGGACAGGGATACCGGGGAACTGAAGCTTTCTTT.

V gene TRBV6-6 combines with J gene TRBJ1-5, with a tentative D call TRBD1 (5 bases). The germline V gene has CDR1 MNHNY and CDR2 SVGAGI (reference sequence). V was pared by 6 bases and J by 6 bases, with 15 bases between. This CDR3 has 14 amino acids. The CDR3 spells CASSPAGGVQPQHF. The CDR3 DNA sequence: TGTGCCAGCAGCCCCGCGGGGGGAGTTCAGCCCCAGCATTTT.

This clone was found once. The CDR3, as DNA: TGTGCCAGCAGCTTAGGGGTGGACAGGGCTTTATATGGCTACACCTTC. Its protein product is CASSLGVDRALYGYTF. The V call is TRBV7-9, the J call TRBJ1-2, with 8 bases aligning to TRBD1. Germline loops: CDR1 SEHNR, CDR2 FQNEAQ (reference sequence). The CDR3 is made up of 16 amino acids. With V trimmed by 1 base and J by 5 bases, 9 bases remained unmatched.

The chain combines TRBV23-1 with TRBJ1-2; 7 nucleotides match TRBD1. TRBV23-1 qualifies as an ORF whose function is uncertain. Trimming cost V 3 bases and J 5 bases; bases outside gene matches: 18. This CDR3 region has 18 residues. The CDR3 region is CASSHYATGTVGRYGYTF. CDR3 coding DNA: TGCGCCAGCAGTCACTACGCGACAGGGACTGTGGGGCGATATGGCTACACCTTC.

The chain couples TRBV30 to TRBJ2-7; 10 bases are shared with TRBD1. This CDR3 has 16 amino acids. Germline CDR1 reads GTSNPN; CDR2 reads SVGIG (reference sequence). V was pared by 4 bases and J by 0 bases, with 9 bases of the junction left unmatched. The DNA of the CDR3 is TGTGCCTGGAAAACCAGAGGGACAGGGGACTCCTACGAGCAGTACTTC. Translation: CAWKTRGTGDSYEQYF.

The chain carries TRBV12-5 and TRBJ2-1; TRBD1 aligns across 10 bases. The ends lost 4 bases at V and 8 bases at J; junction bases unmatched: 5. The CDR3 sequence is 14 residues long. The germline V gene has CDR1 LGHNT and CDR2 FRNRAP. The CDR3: CASGWGQGSDEQFF. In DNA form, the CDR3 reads TGTGCTAGTGGTTGGGGACAGGGGAGTGATGAGCAGTTCTTC.

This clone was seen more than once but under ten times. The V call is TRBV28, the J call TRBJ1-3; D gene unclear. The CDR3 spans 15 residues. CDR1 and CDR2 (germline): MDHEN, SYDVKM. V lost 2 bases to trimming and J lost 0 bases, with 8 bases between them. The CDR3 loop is CASSLPRDSGNTIYF. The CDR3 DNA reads TGTGCCAGCAGTTTACCCCGGGACTCTGGAAACACCATATATTTT.

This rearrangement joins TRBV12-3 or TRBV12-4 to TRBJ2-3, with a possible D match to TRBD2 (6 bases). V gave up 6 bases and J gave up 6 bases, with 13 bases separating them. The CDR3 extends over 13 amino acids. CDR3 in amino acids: CASSLGGRDTQYF. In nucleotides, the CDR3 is TGTGCCAGCAGCCTTGGAGGGCGTGATACGCAGTATTTT.

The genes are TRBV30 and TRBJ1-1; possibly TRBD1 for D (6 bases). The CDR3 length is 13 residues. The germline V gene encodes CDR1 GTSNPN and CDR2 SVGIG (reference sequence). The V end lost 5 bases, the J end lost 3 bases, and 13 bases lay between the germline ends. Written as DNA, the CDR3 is TGTGCCTGGCTACAGGGCTTTGACACTGAAGCTTTCTTT. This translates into CAWLQGFDTEAFF.

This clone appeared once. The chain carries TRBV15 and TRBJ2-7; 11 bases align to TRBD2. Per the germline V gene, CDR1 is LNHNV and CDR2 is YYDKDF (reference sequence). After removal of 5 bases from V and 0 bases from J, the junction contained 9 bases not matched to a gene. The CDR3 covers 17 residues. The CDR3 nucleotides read TGTGCCACCAGCGAACGGACTAGCGGGCTGAGCTCCTACGAGCAGTACTTC. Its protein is CATSERTSGLSSYEQYF.

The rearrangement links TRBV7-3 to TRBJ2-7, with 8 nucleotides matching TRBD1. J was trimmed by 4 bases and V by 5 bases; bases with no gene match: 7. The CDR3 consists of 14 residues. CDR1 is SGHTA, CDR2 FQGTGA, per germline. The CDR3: CASSPQGDKYEQYF. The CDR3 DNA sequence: TGTGCCAGCAGCCCACAGGGGGACAAATACGAGCAGTACTTC.

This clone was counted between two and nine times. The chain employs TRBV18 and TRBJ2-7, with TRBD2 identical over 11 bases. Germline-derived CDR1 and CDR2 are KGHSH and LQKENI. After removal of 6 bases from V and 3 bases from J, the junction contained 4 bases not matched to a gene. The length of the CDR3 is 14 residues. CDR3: CASSRLAGSYEQYF. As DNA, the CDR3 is TGTGCCAGCTCCCGACTAGCGGGGAGCTACGAGCAGTACTTC.

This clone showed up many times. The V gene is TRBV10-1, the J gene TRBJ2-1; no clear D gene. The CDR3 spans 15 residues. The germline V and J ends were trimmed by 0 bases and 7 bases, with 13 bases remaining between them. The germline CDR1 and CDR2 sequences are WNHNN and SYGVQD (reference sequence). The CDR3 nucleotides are TGCGCCAGCAGTGAGTCCCGAACTGAAGTAAATGAGCAGTTCTTC. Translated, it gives CASSESRTEVNEQFF.

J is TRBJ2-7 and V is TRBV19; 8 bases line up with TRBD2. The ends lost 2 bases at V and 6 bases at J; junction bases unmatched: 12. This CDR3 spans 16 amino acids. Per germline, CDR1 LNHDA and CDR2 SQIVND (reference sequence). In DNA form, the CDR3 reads TGTGCCAGTAGTATACTCCCCGGGACTAGTATCTCCGAGCAGTACTTC. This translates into CASSILPGTSISEQYF.

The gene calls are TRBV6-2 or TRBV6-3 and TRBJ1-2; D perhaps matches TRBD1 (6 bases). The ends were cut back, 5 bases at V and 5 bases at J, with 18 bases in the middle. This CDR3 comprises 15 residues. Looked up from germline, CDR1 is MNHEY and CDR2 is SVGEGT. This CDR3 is CASSNPGQDWYGYTF. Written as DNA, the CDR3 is TGTGCCAGCAGTAACCCGGGACAAGACTGGTATGGCTACACCTTC.

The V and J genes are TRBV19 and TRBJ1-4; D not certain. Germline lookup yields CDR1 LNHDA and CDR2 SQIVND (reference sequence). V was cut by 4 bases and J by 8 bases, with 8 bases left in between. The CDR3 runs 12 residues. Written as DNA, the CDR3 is TGTGCCAGTAGTACCATCGAGGAAAAACTGTTTTTT. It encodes CASSTIEEKLFF.

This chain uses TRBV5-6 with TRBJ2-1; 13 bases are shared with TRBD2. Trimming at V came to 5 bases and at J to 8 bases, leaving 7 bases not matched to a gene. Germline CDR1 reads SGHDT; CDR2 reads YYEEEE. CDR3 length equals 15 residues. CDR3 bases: TGTGCCAGCAGTCGGACTAGCGGGAGAGGCGATGAGCAGTTCTTC. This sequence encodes CASSRTSGRGDEQFF.

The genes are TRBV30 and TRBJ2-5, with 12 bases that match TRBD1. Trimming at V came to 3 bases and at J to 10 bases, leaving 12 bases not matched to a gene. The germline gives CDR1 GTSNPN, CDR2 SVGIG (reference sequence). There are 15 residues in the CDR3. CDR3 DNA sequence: TGTGCCTGGAGGGCACCGGGACAGGGGGCTGTGGGCCAGTACTTC. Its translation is CAWRAPGQGAVGQYF.

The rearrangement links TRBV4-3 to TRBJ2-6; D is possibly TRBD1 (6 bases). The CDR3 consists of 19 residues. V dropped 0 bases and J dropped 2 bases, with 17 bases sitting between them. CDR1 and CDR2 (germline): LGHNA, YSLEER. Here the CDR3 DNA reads TGCGCCAGCAGCCAAGATAGGACAGCTACCAATCCTGGGGCCAACGTCCTGACTTTC. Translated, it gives CASSQDRTATNPGANVLTF.

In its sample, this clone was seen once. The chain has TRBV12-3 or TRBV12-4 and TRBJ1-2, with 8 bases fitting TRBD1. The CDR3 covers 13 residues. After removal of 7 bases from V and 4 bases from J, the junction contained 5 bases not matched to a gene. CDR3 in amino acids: CASIKTGAYGYTF. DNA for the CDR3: TGTGCCAGCATCAAGACAGGGGCCTATGGCTACACCTTC.